The 28 T cell receptor beta chains below come from one sample, sequenced in a study of T cells in Graves' hyperthyroidism and ophthalmopathy. The investigators amplified TCR beta CDR3 regions from RNA transcripts. TCR CDR3 regions were first amplified by RT-PCR with HTBI primers. In TCRdb, the multiplex PCR reads were re-called with MiXCR into one record per CDR3 protein. This sample has hundreds of thousands of distinct CDR3 sequences, with around 15% found just once. Material: blood. Receptor source: a woman aged 18-35 years with Graves' hyperthyroidism.

V is TRBV3-1 and J is TRBJ2-6, with D possibly called TRBD1 or TRBD2 (5 bases each). The CDR3 totals 16 residues. Trimming pared 1 base from V and 4 bases from J, leaving 11 bases between. CDR1 and CDR2 from the germline V gene are LGHDT and YNNKEL (reference sequence). For the CDR3, the DNA is TGTGCCAGCAGCCAAGCCGGGGCGGCAGGGGCCAACGTCCTGACTTTC. Its translation is CASSQAGAAGANVLTF.

On this clonotype itself: This sequence may be a read error, since a much larger clone differs from it by one base. The chain employs TRBV5-1 and TRBJ2-1; D possibly corresponds to TRBD2 (6 bases). The DNA end favors TRBJ2-7, so the J call may be wrong. The length of the CDR3 is 15 residues. Germline assignment: CDR1 SGHRS and CDR2 YFSETQ. The CDR3: CASSLAPGRYNEQYF. DNA of the CDR3: TGCGCCAGCAGCTTGGCCCCAGGGAGGTACAATGAGCAGTACTTC.

V usage is TRBV29-1 and J usage is TRBJ2-7, with D unclear. The CDR3 is 11 residues long. Between the trimmed V and J ends, which lost 4 bases and 5 bases, there was a span of 9 bases. Germline CDR1 reads SQVTM; CDR2 reads ANQGSEA. The CDR3 coding sequence is TGCAGCGTTGCTTGGCTCAACGAGCAGTACTTC. Translating gives CSVAWLNEQYF.

In the case of this clonotype: Being one base from a much bigger clone, this may be a read error. The rearrangement links TRBV2 to TRBJ2-3, with D perhaps matching TRBD2 (6 bases). The CDR3 is 12 amino acids. Trimming cost V 6 bases and J 6 bases, with 10 bases left between them. The germline V gene encodes CDR1 SNHLY and CDR2 FYNNEI. The CDR3 DNA is TGTGCCAGCAGGCCGGCGGGGGATACGCAGTATTTT. Translation: CASRPAGDTQYF.

This clonotype was counted at least ten times. The chain employs TRBV20-1 and TRBJ2-4, with 8 bases identical to TRBD2. This CDR3 is built from 15 residues. Germline-derived CDR1 and CDR2 are DFQATT and SNEGSKA (reference sequence). V was pared by 4 bases and J by 1 base, with 6 bases of the junction left unmatched. CDR3 DNA: TGCAGTGCTAAGTATAGCGGGGTGGCCAAAAACATTCAGTACTTC. This sequence encodes CSAKYSGVAKNIQYF.

This clonotype was seen many times. J is TRBJ2-7 and V is TRBV5-1; a possible D gene is TRBD1 (5 bases). The germline CDR1 and CDR2 sequences are SGHRS and YFSETQ. CDR3 length: 16 residues. The V and J ends lost 0 bases and 6 bases respectively, with 19 bases between them. The CDR3 DNA sequence: TGCGCCAGCAGCTTGGCCCCCCCAGGGTACGGCGGCGAGCAGTACTTC. This translates into CASSLAPPGYGGEQYF.

This clonotype has more than one count but fewer than ten. It is likely a read error, because the conserved phenylalanine at the end of the CDR3 is missing. The J gene is TRBJ2-7, the V gene TRBV28, with 7 nucleotides matching TRBD2. CDR3 length: 14 amino acids. V lost 8 bases and J lost 2; bases outside the gene matches: 9. In germline, CDR1 is MDHEN, CDR2 SYDVKM. As DNA, the CDR3 is TGTGCCAGCGGCATTAGCGGGCTTCCCTACGAGCAGTACCTC. It is translated as CASGISGLPYEQYL.

This clonotype came up many times. V and J are TRBV5-1 and TRBJ2-7; D may be TRBD2 (6 bases). V lost 5 bases and J 9 bases, leaving 15 bases between the germline ends. The CDR3 contains 12 residues. Germline CDR1 is SGHRS and CDR2 is YFSETQ. CDR3 coding DNA: TGCGCCAGCAGTAAGGAGGGCAAGGGGCAGTACTTC. Amino acids: CASSKEGKGQYF. Together with reference TRBV5-1 and TRBJ2-7, the CDR3 gives the full variable domain: KAGVTQTPRYLIKTRGQQVTLSCSPISGHRSVSWYQQTPGQGLQFLFEYFSETQRNKGNFPGRFSGRQFSNSRSEMNVSTLELGDSALYLCASSKEGKGQYFGPGTRLTVT.

Turning to this clonotype: One end of the junction varies from germline; a read error may be responsible. J is TRBJ1-1 and V is TRBV9, with a weak D call TRBD1 (6 bases). The CDR3 is 18 amino acids. Germline V CDR1 and CDR2: SGDLS, YYNGEE. DNA for the CDR3: TGTGCCAGCAGCGTAGGCCCCCCTTTGACAGGCCAGAACACTGAAGGTTTCTTT. The encoded protein is CASSVGPPLTGQNTEGFF.

Only a few counts were recorded for this clonotype. The gene calls are TRBV20-1 and TRBJ2-2, with a tentative D call TRBD1 (9 bases). The CDR3 has 23 amino acids. V was trimmed by 5 bases and J by 1 base, leaving 38 bases between them. The germline gives CDR1 DFQATT, CDR2 SNEGSKA (reference sequence). The CDR3 nucleotides read TGCAGTGCTCTATACTCCCGCGGGACAGGGCGAAATCCGGGACTAGGGAACACCGGGGAGCTGTTTTTT. Its translation: CSALYSRGTGRNPGLGNTGELFF.

The rearrangement joins TRBV6-1 to TRBJ1-1; D is possibly TRBD1 (6 bases). The CDR3 runs to 13 residues. In germline, CDR1 is MNHNS, CDR2 SASEGT. V was clipped by 5 bases and J by 3 bases, with 10 bases between them. The DNA for the CDR3 is TGTGCCAGCAGTAGCAAGGGGGACACTGAAGCTTTCTTT. The encoded protein is CASSSKGDTEAFF.

This chain links TRBV19 with TRBJ2-5; TRBD1 agrees at 9 bases. CDR3 length: 16 residues. CDR1 and CDR2 from the germline V gene are LNHDA and SQIVND (reference sequence). Germline trimming cut 5 bases from V and 4 bases from J; bases unmatched to any gene: 11. In nucleotides, the CDR3 is TGTGCCAGTAGTGGACCGGGACAGGGCGTGCGAGAGACCCAGTACTTC. Protein product: CASSGPGQGVRETQYF.

This clonotype showed up many times. V and J are TRBV5-4 and TRBJ1-1; 11 positions agree with TRBD1. With 0 bases clipped from V and 6 bases from J, the junction kept 1 base outside the gene matches. CDR1 and CDR2 (germline): SGHNT, YYREEE (reference sequence). CDR3 size: 14 residues. The CDR3 DNA reads as TGTGCCAGCAGCTTGGGGACAGGGGGCTCTGAAGCTTTCTTT. Translation gives CASSLGTGGSEAFF.

The chain carries TRBV7-2 and TRBJ2-1; D possibly uses TRBD1 or TRBD2 (5 bases each). Germline assignment: CDR1 SGHTA and CDR2 FQGNSA. V was shortened by 4 bases and J by 6 bases, with 19 bases between the two germline ends. CDR3 length: 16 amino acids. The CDR3 region is CASSYMPGTGANEQFF. The CDR3 DNA reads as TGTGCCAGCAGCTATATGCCCGGGACGGGTGCCAATGAGCAGTTCTTC. Complete variable domain (other parts from reference TRBV7-2 and TRBJ2-1): GAGVSQSPSNKVTEKGKDVELRCDPISGHTALYWYRQSLGQGLEFLIYFQGNSAPDKSGLPSDRFSAERTGGSVSTLTIQRTQQEDSAVYLCASSYMPGTGANEQFFGPGTRLTVL.

This rearrangement joins TRBV24-1 to TRBJ1-2, with D perhaps TRBD1 (6 bases). Trimming cost V 4 bases and J 8 bases, with 22 bases left between them. This CDR3 region has 16 residues. Germline CDR1 KGHDR, CDR2 SFDVKD. The chain's CDR3 is CATSDWEVTGLQGYTF. DNA for the CDR3: TGTGCCACCAGTGACTGGGAGGTGACAGGTCTACAAGGCTACACCTTC.

There are many counts of this clonotype. The CDR3 region has the DNA TGTGCCAGCAGCCAGATCTGGTCCCCGTACAATGAGCAGTTCTTC. It encodes CASSQIWSPYNEQFF. This rearrangement joins TRBV7-8 to TRBJ2-1; D is uncertain. This CDR3 contains 15 residues. Germline V gives CDR1 SGHVS, CDR2 FQNEAQ. Trimming took off 5 bases at V and 4 bases at J, with 15 bases between the two ends. The full variable domain, with the rest looked up from reference TRBV7-8 and TRBJ2-1, is GAGVSQSPRYKVAKRGQDVALRCDPISGHVSLFWYQQALGQGPEFLTYFQNEAQLDKSGLPSDRFFAERPEGSVSTLKIQRTQQEDSAVYLCASSQIWSPYNEQFFGPGTRLTVL.

This chain joins TRBV12-3 or TRBV12-4 and TRBJ1-3; D remains unclear. The CDR3 totals 14 residues. The ends were cut back, 8 bases at V and 5 bases at J, with 16 bases in the middle. CDR3 sequence reads: CASLGPGTRNTIYF. The CDR3 DNA follows: TGTGCCAGCTTAGGGCCAGGAACAAGAAACACCATATATTTT.

This clonotype was seen more than once but under ten times. The chain links TRBV29-1 to TRBJ2-5; weak D call: TRBD1 (6 bases). This CDR3 comprises 12 residues. The V gene's germline CDR1 is SQVTM and CDR2 ANQGSEA. The V end lost 8 bases, the J end lost 3 bases, and 13 bases lay between the germline ends. The chain's CDR3 is CSFRQAKETQYF. The CDR3 bases are TGCAGCTTCAGACAGGCTAAAGAGACCCAGTACTTC.

The chain recombines TRBV20-1 with TRBJ2-5; 12 nucleotides agree with TRBD2. V trimming: 4 bases; J trimming: 4 bases; junction bases outside the gene matches: 4. The germline V gene has CDR1 DFQATT and CDR2 SNEGSKA (reference sequence). The CDR3 totals 14 residues. The DNA of the CDR3 is TGCAGTGCTACTAGCGGGGGGGGCCGAGAGACCCAGTACTTC. Translation: CSATSGGGRETQYF.

The chain employs TRBV19 and TRBJ1-6, with D uncertain. Germline assignment: CDR1 LNHDA and CDR2 SQIVND (reference sequence). The V and J ends lost 7 bases and 15 bases respectively, with 10 bases between them. This CDR3 is built from 10 residues. In DNA form, the CDR3 reads TGTGCCAGTACGAAAAACGGCCTCCACTTT. It codes for CASTKNGLHF.

There are a few counts of this clonotype. V usage is TRBV6-1 and J usage is TRBJ1-2; TRBD1 agrees at 9 bases. The CDR3 has 15 amino acids. V dropped 7 bases and J dropped 0; count of bases not matched to a gene: 6. Germline V gene data show CDR1 as MNHNS and CDR2 as SASEGT. This CDR3 reads CASTGWTGANYGYTF. CDR3 coding DNA: TGTGCCAGCACTGGATGGACAGGGGCTAACTATGGCTACACCTTC.

This clonotype was seen a single time. This chain joins TRBV29-1 and TRBJ1-2; D is uncertain. The germline gives CDR1 SQVTM, CDR2 ANQGSEA. V was pared by 7 bases and J by 1 base, with 7 bases between. This CDR3 spans 11 amino acids. The CDR3: CSARFNYGYTF. CDR3 DNA: TGCAGCGCAAGGTTTAACTATGGCTACACCTTC. The whole variable domain, filled in from reference TRBV29-1 and TRBJ1-2, reads SAVISQKPSRDICQRGTSLTIQCQVDSQVTMMFWYRQQPGQSLTLIATANQGSEATYESGFVIDKFPISRPNLTFSTLTVSNMSPEDSSIYLCSARFNYGYTFGSGTRLTVV.

This clonotype was counted a few times. J is TRBJ2-5 and V is TRBV12-3 or TRBV12-4; D may be TRBD1 (6 bases). Trimming stripped 8 bases from V and 0 bases from J, with 7 bases between. The CDR3 has 12 amino acids. In nucleotides, the CDR3 is TGTGCCAGCCAGGGGTACCAAGAGACCCAGTACTTC. This codes for CASQGYQETQYF.

This clonotype came up many times. The V call is TRBV4-3, the J call TRBJ2-5, with a possible D match to TRBD1 (5 bases). Germline CDR1 is LGHNA and CDR2 is YSLEER. This CDR3 contains 15 residues. V was trimmed by 0 bases and J by 7 bases, leaving 15 bases between them. The chain's CDR3 is CASSQDMDITGTQYF. In DNA form, the CDR3 reads TGCGCCAGCAGCCAAGATATGGACATCACAGGGACCCAGTACTTC.

The chain carries TRBV25-1 and TRBJ1-1, with D possibly matching TRBD1 (6 bases). The CDR3 totals 13 residues. Trimming took 4 bases from V and 3 from J, leaving 9 bases between them. Germline assignment: CDR1 MGHDK and CDR2 SYGVNS. CDR3 loop: CASSGRGDTEAFF. The CDR3 region has the DNA TGTGCCAGCAGTGGCAGGGGAGACACTGAAGCTTTCTTT.

This clonotype appeared a few times. This CDR3 reads CASSFAGANTGELFF. DNA of the CDR3: TGCGCCAGCAGCTTTGCAGGTGCGAACACCGGGGAGCTGTTTTTT. V gene TRBV5-1 combines with J gene TRBJ2-2, with no clear D. The V and J ends lost 2 bases and 0 bases respectively, with 8 bases between them. Germline CDR1 is SGHRS and CDR2 is YFSETQ. The CDR3 has 15 amino acids. Based on the CDR3 plus reference TRBV5-1 and TRBJ2-2, the full variable domain is KAGVTQTPRYLIKTRGQQVTLSCSPISGHRSVSWYQQTPGQGLQFLFEYFSETQRNKGNFPGRFSGRQFSNSRSEMNVSTLELGDSALYLCASSFAGANTGELFFGEGSRLTVL.

As for this clonotype: A read error is possible here, since a much larger clone lies one base away. The chain uses TRBV12-3 or TRBV12-4 and TRBJ2-2; weak D call: TRBD1 (5 bases). Trimming pared 7 bases from V and 5 bases from J, leaving 8 bases between. This CDR3 has 12 amino acids. The CDR3 loop is CASIYRTGELFF. The CDR3 DNA reads as TGTGCCAGCATCTACAGGACCGGGGAGCTGTTTTTT.

On this clonotype: Possible read error: a much larger clone is one base away. V and J are TRBV10-3 and TRBJ2-1; a weak D match, TRBD2 (5 bases). The CDR3 runs 15 residues. The V end lost 11 bases, the J end lost 3 bases, and 20 bases lay between the germline ends. In germline, CDR1 is ENHRY, CDR2 SYGVKD. The CDR3 DNA follows: TGTGCCGGCAGTTATACCGGGGTCATCTACAATGAGCAGTTCTTC. This codes for CAGSYTGVIYNEQFF.